This entry features one TCR beta chain sequence. The study drew participants aged about 18 to 95 years from 20 to 30 US areas. The sample belongs to a study of blood T cell repertoires in COVID-19. V lost 6 bases and J 3 bases, leaving 6 bases between the germline ends. CDR3 length: 11 residues. The table came from immunoSEQ multiplex PCR; TCRdb's copy has only in-frame clones and leaves some out. The sample records roughly 250,000 clones, approximately 86% being singletons. The genes are TRBV12-3 or TRBV12-4 and TRBJ2-7; no clear D. The material sequenced was PBMCs or T cells enriched from blood (not recorded which). This sequence was found in a woman between 45 and 60 years old who had recovered from COVID-19. CDR3 nucleotides: TGTGCCAGCAGCTACTTCTACGAGCAGTACTTC. This codes for CASSYFYEQYF.